In its sample, the clone carrying this T cell receptor beta chain was seen a few times. The sample belongs to a study of T cell repertoires in cytomegalovirus infection. Background on the study: TCR beta signatures that were public indicated CMV infection and matching HLA type.

Trimming removed 0 bases at V and 9 bases at J, with 18 bases between. Germline loops: CDR1 SEHNR, CDR2 FQNEAQ (reference sequence). The CDR3 has 16 amino acids. TCRdb re-analysed the reads in MiXCR, keeping a single row per CDR3 protein. The sample holds around 440,000 distinct CDR3 sequences, about 10% seen once. The material sequenced was PBMCs. The clonotype originates from a human donor in good health (CMV status not recorded). Some clones in this sample may be carry-over from other donors' samples. This chain connects TRBV7-9 to TRBJ2-1; D not certain. Written as DNA, the CDR3 is TGTGCCAGCAGCTTAGCGATAGGGTCTTCATCTGGTGAGCAGTTCTTC. Its translation: CASSLAIGSSSGEQFF.